The rows below give T cell receptor beta chains drawn from one sample of a study of blood T cell repertoires in COVID-19. Sequencing was performed with immunoSEQ multiplex PCR; in TCRdb, only in-frame clones are kept and a portion is missing. The table records approximately 210,000 clones, approximately 87% of them present only once. The specimen sequenced was peripheral blood. Receptors were obtained from a woman aged 70-85 years with acute or convalescent COVID-19. Each CDR3 is given with its conserved first and last residue. Fields, in order: clone size, V gene, CDR3 protein. Not every row has a clone size; where given, it reads once, few, many or a size class.

- TRBV11-2 CASSLSLPGTGVPYEQYF
- TRBV11-3 CASSFLTDRVYEQYF
- TRBV10-3 CAIGGTGPNEQYF
- TRBV2 CASSNGGEQYF
- TRBV27 CASSLGGFYEQYF
- TRBV6-5 CASGQNTEAFF
once TRBV7-2 CASSSPGLARNEQFF
- TRBV28 CASSQGKETQYF
once TRBV24-1 CATSVRGNTGELFF
- TRBV4-1 CASSRTRDSRGEQYF
- TRBV5-1 CASSLAGRAGEQYF
once TRBV7-9 CASSITGSLETQYF
- TRBV29-1 CSVLEQGLYGYTF
- TRBV6-5 CASFDTGSEKLFF
- TRBV7-2 CASSLAGLPEQYF
- TRBV5-1 CASSNGKETQYF
- TRBV9 CASSLIAGHSYNEQFF
- TRBV11-1 CASRHDQGLQFF
- TRBV2 CASSLLGTGSTEAFF
- TRBV7-9 CASSLLAGTGELFF
- TRBV20-1 CSATQGYEQYF
once TRBV5-1 CASSLRGGRGAEAFF
- TRBV4-2 CASSPWTSGASYNEQFF
- TRBV7-9 CASSSIHTGPGDGYTF
- TRBV11-2 CASSPGTGRSRNSPLHF
- TRBV7-2 CASSLDSGGRGEPQHF
- TRBV6-6 CASSSVEAFYEQYF
- TRBV3-1/TRBV3-2 CASSQGTGGTEAFF
- TRBV20-1 CSARDFEQQFF
- TRBV20-1 CSASIAGGTRDTQYF
- TRBV2 CASSIDRINQPQHF
- TRBV5-6 CASSPTSGNTIYF
- TRBV18 CASSPGLAEPGSSYNEQFF
- TRBV25-1 CASSNTGTLSEAFF
- TRBV29-1 CSVDKGDPYGYTF
- TRBV10-3 CASHRGLEQPQHF